This T cell receptor beta chain was documented in a study of blood T cells in healthy people across ages. The authors isolated at least 7 million PBMCs per sample. A sample-barcoded 5' primer and a J-beta primer mix were used in a second PCR of roughly 7 to 11 cycles. TCRdb re-called the 5' RACE reads with MiXCR, one entry per CDR3 protein. Of under 1 million distinct CDR3 sequences listed, 40% to 50% are singletons. In the case of this clonotype: What it recognizes is unknown.

Study-wide results and limits: It was not known whether donors were CMV positive (a possible confounder of expanded clonotype changes). Versus aged donors, long-lived donors had higher diversity and more naive CD4+ cells.

Germline trimming cut 7 bases from V and 7 bases from J; bases unmatched to any gene: 6. The CDR3 contains 13 residues. Looked up from germline, CDR1 is MNHEY and CDR2 is SMNVEV (reference sequence). This chain joins TRBV27 and TRBJ1-2; 10 bases agree with TRBD1. The sequenced sample consisted of blood. This clonotype was sampled from a man in his fifties or sixties in good health. CDR3 nucleotides: TGTGCCAGCAAAGGGACAGGGGACGGTGGCTACACCTTC. This codes for CASKGTGDGGYTF.